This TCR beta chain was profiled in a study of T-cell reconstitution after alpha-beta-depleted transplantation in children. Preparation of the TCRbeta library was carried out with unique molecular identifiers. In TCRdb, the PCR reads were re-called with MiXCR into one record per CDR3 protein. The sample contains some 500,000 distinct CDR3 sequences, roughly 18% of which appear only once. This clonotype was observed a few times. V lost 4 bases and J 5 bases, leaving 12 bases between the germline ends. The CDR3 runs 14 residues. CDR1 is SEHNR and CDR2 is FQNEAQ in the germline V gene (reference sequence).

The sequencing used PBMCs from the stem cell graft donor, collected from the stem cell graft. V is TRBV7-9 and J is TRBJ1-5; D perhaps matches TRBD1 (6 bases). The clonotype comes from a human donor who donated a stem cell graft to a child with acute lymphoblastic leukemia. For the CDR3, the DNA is TGTGCCAGCAGCTCCGGACAGAACTATCAGCCCCAGCATTTT. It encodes CASSSGQNYQPQHF.